The 11 T cell receptor beta chains listed next were all sequenced from one sample in a study of blood T cell repertoires in COVID-19. Method: immunoSEQ multiplex PCR; TCRdb's copy keeps in-frame clones and lacks some. The table has about 140,000 clones, 80% to 90% seen once. Material: peripheral blood. These receptors came from a woman older than 75 with acute or convalescent COVID-19.

The chain is built from TRBV12-3 or TRBV12-4 and TRBJ1-5; D is ambiguous. The CDR3 runs 13 residues. V shed 2 bases and J shed 6 bases, with 8 bases lying between them. The CDR3 here is CASSLSGSQPQHF. The CDR3 nucleotides are TGTGCCAGCAGTTTAAGCGGGAGTCAGCCCCAGCATTTT.

This chain links TRBV12-3 or TRBV12-4 with TRBJ1-5; 7 bases agree with TRBD1. There are 13 residues in the CDR3. Trimming removed 8 bases from V and 3 bases from J; junction bases left unmatched: 4. Written as DNA, the CDR3 is TGTGCCAGCGGGGGACAGCTCAATCAGCCCCAGCATTTT. Amino acids: CASGGQLNQPQHF.

This chain links TRBV5-4 with TRBJ2-3; 8 nucleotides agree with TRBD2. CDR1 and CDR2 (germline): SGHNT, YYREEE (reference sequence). The trim removed 3 bases at V and 4 bases at J, leaving 4 bases unmatched. The CDR3 runs to 14 residues. CDR3 nucleotides: TGTGCCAGCAGCTCGGGGGGGCAGCCAGATACGCAGTATTTT. Its translation: CASSSGGQPDTQYF.

The chain employs TRBV5-1 and TRBJ2-2, with D tentatively TRBD2 (5 bases). Germline values: CDR1 SGHRS, CDR2 YFSETQ. V lost 1 base and J lost 7, with 8 bases in between. The CDR3 extends over 13 amino acids. CDR3 coding DNA: TGCGCCAGCAGCTTGTCCGGGGTCGGGGAGCTGTTTTTT. As protein: CASSLSGVGELFF. The variable domain in full, completed from reference TRBV5-1 and TRBJ2-2, reads KAGVTQTPRYLIKTRGQQVTLSCSPISGHRSVSWYQQTPGQGLQFLFEYFSETQRNKGNFPGRFSGRQFSNSRSEMNVSTLELGDSALYLCASSLSGVGELFFGEGSRLTVL.

On this clone: Additional DNA sequences in this sample encode the identical CDR3. The chain links TRBV7-2 to TRBJ2-1; D may be TRBD1 (6 bases). Per germline, CDR1 SGHTA and CDR2 FQGNSA. The CDR3 is made up of 12 amino acids. Trimming stripped 4 bases from V and 7 bases from J, with 8 bases between. The CDR3 loop is CASSSQGNEQFF. The CDR3 nucleotides read TGTGCCAGCAGCTCCCAGGGGAATGAGCAGTTCTTC.

The gene calls are TRBV30 and TRBJ2-2; D is unresolved. This CDR3 comprises 13 residues. Trimming took off 8 bases at V and 0 bases at J, with 10 bases between the two ends. The germline CDR1 and CDR2 sequences are GTSNPN and SVGIG (reference sequence). CDR3 coding DNA: TGTGCCCGTGGGCGCGCGAACACCGGGGAGCTGTTTTTT. This gives the protein CARGRANTGELFF.

The CDR3 is CASSVGQVNEKLFF. The CDR3 region has the DNA TGTGCCAGTAGTGTCGGACAGGTCAATGAAAAACTGTTTTTT. J is TRBJ1-4 and V is TRBV19; TRBD1 matches at 7 bases. The CDR3 is 14 residues long. Per the germline V gene, CDR1 is LNHDA and CDR2 is SQIVND (reference sequence). Trimming at V came to 5 bases and at J to 5 bases, leaving 5 bases not matched to a gene.

This clone was counted once. This chain links TRBV12-1 with TRBJ2-3; the D call TRBD2 from the table was never checked on the DNA. TRBV12-1 is given as a pseudogene. The CDR3 has 17 residues. The CDR3 loop reads CASSVETSGGSTDTQYF. CDR3 coding DNA: TGTGCCAGCAGCGTGGAGACTAGCGGGGGTAGCACAGATACGCAGTATTTT.

The chain joins TRBV19 to TRBJ2-7, with 9 bases lining up with TRBD1. Trimming cost V 5 bases and J 5 bases; bases outside gene matches: 16. The length of the CDR3 is 17 residues. Per germline, CDR1 LNHDA and CDR2 SQIVND (reference sequence). The CDR3 region has the DNA TGTGCCAGTAGTGACGGGCCACAGGGGGCGCTGAAGGACGAGCAGTACTTC. Its protein product is CASSDGPQGALKDEQYF.

Concerning this clone itself: The limits of the CDR3 on the DNA are not certain, so only TCRdb's listed CDR3 is given. The V gene is TRBV7-9, the J gene TRBJ2-2; the D segment call TRBD2 is taken from the table without a DNA check. Per germline, CDR1 SEHNR and CDR2 FQNEAQ (reference sequence). The CDR3 comprises 14 residues, both ends counted. The CDR3 here is CASSPERRAGELFF.

The genes are TRBV6-5 and TRBJ1-2; 8 nucleotides align to TRBD1. Germline CDR1 and CDR2: MNHEY and SVGAGI. V lost 2 bases, J lost 6 bases, and 2 bases stayed unmatched. The CDR3 has 13 amino acids. DNA for the CDR3: TGTGCCAGCAGTTACGAGGGACAGGATGGCTACACCTTC. It specifies CASSYEGQDGYTF.